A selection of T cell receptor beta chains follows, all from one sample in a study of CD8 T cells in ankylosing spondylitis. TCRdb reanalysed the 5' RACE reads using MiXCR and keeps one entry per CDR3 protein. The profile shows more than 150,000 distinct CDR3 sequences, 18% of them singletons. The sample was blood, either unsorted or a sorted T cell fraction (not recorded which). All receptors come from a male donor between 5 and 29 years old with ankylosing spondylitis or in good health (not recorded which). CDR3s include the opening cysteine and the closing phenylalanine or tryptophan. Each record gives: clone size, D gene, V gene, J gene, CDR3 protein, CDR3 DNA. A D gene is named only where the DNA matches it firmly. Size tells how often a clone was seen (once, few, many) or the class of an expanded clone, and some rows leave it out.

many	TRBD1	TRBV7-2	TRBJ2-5	CASSLHRGHETQYF	TGTGCCAGCAGCTTACACAGGGGGCACGAGACCCAGTACTTC
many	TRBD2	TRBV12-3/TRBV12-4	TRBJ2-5	CASSPLAGVGETQYF	TGTGCCAGCAGTCCTCTAGCGGGAGTTGGGGAGACCCAGTACTTC
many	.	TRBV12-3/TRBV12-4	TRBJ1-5	CASTIGDPPIWPQHF	TGTGCCAGCACCATAGGGGATCCGCCTATCTGGCCCCAGCATTTT
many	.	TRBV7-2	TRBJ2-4	CASSPPLAKNIQYF	TGTGCCAGCAGCCCTCCCCTAGCCAAAAACATTCAGTACTTC
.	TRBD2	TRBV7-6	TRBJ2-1	CASSSEGQILAGEQFF	TGTGCCAGCAGCTCGGAGGGTCAGATACTAGCGGGTGAGCAGTTCTTC
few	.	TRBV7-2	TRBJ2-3	CASSPFSGLTDTQYF	TGTGCCAGCAGCCCCTTTAGCGGACTGACAGATACGCAGTATTTT
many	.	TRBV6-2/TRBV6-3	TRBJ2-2	CASSYSRAQGRELFF	TGTGCCAGCAGCTACTCTAGGGCCCAAGGCCGGGAGCTGTTTTTT
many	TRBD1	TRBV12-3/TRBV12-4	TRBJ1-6	CASTPSPRGNSPLHF	TGTGCCAGCACCCCTAGCCCCAGGGGGAATTCACCCCTCCACTTT
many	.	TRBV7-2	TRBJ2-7	CASSFRFRDYEQYF	TGTGCCAGCAGCTTCCGCTTTAGGGACTACGAGCAGTACTTC
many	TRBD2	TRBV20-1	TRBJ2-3	CSARSTSGRPDTQYF	TGCAGTGCTAGGTCAACTAGCGGGAGACCAGATACGCAGTATTTT
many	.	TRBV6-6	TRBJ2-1	CASSGSDYEQFF	TGTGCCAGCAGTGGTTCAGACTATGAGCAGTTCTTC
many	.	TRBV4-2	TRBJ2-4	CASSPSSRLAKNIQYF	TGTGCCAGCAGCCCTAGCAGTCGCTTAGCCAAAAACATTCAGTACTTC